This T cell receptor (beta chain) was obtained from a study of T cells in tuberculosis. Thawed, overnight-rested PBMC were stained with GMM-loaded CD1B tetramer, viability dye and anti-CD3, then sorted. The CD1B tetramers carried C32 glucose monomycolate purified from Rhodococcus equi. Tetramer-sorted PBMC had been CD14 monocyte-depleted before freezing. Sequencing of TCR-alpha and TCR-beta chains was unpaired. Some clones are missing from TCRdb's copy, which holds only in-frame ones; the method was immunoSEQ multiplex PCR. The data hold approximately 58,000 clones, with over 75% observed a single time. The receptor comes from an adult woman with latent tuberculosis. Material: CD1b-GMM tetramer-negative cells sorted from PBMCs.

This chain's CDR3 is CATSGSLPGQPNEKLFF. Here the CDR3 DNA reads TGTGCCACCAGCGGGAGTCTCCCGGGACAGCCAAATGAAAAACTGTTTTTT. The chain has TRBV15 and TRBJ1-4; 7 nucleotides align to TRBD1. V trimming: 5 bases; J trimming: 5 bases; junction bases outside the gene matches: 14. CDR1 and CDR2 from the germline V gene are LNHNV and YYDKDF (reference sequence). This CDR3 is 17 amino acids long.